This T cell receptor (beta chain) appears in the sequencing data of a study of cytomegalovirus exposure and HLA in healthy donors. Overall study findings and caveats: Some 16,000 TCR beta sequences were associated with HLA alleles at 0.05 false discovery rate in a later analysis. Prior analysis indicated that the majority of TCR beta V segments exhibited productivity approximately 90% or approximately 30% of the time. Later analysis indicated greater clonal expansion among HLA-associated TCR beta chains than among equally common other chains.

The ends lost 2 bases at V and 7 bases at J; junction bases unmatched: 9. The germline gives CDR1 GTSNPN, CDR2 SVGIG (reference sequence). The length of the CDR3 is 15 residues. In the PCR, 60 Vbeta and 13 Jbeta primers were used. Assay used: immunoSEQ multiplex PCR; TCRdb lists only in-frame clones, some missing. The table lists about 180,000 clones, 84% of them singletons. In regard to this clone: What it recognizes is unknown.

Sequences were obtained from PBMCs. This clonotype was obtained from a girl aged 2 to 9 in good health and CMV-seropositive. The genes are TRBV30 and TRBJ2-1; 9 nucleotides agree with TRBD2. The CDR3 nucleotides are TGTGCCTGGAGTAAGGCGGGGGGGCCGGGTAATGAGCAGTTCTTC. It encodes CAWSKAGGPGNEQFF.